The clone carrying this T cell receptor (beta chain) was found once. Authors' data handling: Reference gene primer amplification yielded estimated nucleated cell counts. Generated by immunoSEQ multiplex PCR, the TCRdb table keeps only in-frame clones and is missing some. For V, J and clone size, that table is used; D and trimming come from the DNA. The sample includes tens of thousands of clones, approximately 90% of them seen just once. This sample was taken from a study of blood T cell repertoires in COVID-19. Study-wide background: Specimens from acute and convalescent COVID-19 originated in the United States, Italy and Spain. From T cells, B-cell-depleted T cells, or PBMCs came the material, which was cDNA or gDNA.

Material for sequencing was peripheral blood. This TCR derives from a human donor in a cohort sampled during active COVID-19.

CDR3 DNA sequence: TGTGCCAGCAGCTTATCAGCCCCCTGGGACAGCTATCAAGAGACCCAGTACTTC. It codes for CASSLSAPWDSYQETQYF. The V and J genes are TRBV7-9 and TRBJ2-5; TRBD1 matches 7 bases. This CDR3 has 18 amino acids. Germline V gene data show CDR1 as SEHNR and CDR2 as FQNEAQ (reference sequence). With V trimmed by 2 bases and J by 2 bases, 14 bases remained unmatched. Combining the CDR3 with reference TRBV7-9 and TRBJ2-5 gives the whole variable domain DTGVSQNPRHKITKRGQNVTFRCDPISEHNRLYWYRQTLGQGPEFLTYFQNEAQLEKSRLLSDRFSAERPKGSFSTLEIQRTEQGDSAMYLCASSLSAPWDSYQETQYFGPGTRLLVL.